The 17 T cell receptor beta chains below were found in one sample sequenced in a study of CD8 T cells in ankylosing spondylitis. General study results and limits: In ankylosing spondylitis blood, a motif of roughly eight highly homologous TCR beta variants appeared characteristic.

Their recognized antigens are unknown. MiXCR, applied by TCRdb to the 5' RACE reads, yields one record per CDR3 protein. The profile shows 350,000 or so distinct CDR3 sequences, less than 9.5% of them singletons. Material for sequencing was blood, either unsorted or a sorted T cell fraction (not recorded which). The receptors come from a male donor with ankylosing spondylitis.

This clonotype was seen repeatedly, ten times or more. The genes are TRBV12-3 or TRBV12-4 and TRBJ2-3; TRBD2 might be the D (6 bases). Trimming removed 2 bases at V and 1 base at J, with 10 bases between. This CDR3 contains 15 residues. The CDR3 coding sequence is TGTGCCAGCAGTTTATGGTCTAGCGGCACAGATACGCAGTATTTT. Translating it yields CASSLWSSGTDTQYF.

Ten or more counts support this clonotype. V and J are TRBV3-1 and TRBJ2-7; perhaps TRBD2 as D (6 bases). CDR1 is LGHDT, CDR2 YNNKEL, per germline (reference sequence). The CDR3 consists of 14 residues. V was clipped by 3 bases and J by 0 bases, with 9 bases between them. The chain's CDR3 is CASSHAGLSYEQYF. CDR3 coding DNA: TGTGCCAGCAGCCATGCGGGACTCTCCTACGAGCAGTACTTC.

This clonotype was seen repeatedly, ten times or more. CDR3 region: CASSLKREWDTQYF. In DNA, the CDR3 is TGTGCCAGCAGTTTAAAGCGGGAGTGGGATACGCAGTATTTT. The chain is built from TRBV27 and TRBJ2-3; 8 nucleotides match TRBD2. The V and J ends lost 2 bases and 6 bases, in that order; junction bases with no gene match: 4. Germline lookup yields CDR1 MNHEY and CDR2 SMNVEV (reference sequence). This CDR3 is built from 14 residues.

The genes are TRBV18 and TRBJ2-1; no definite D call. Trimming took off 4 bases at V and 5 bases at J, with 15 bases between the two ends. This CDR3 is 15 amino acids long. Germline CDR1 KGHSH, CDR2 LQKENI. The CDR3 here is CASSLPVKGNNEQFF. CDR3 in DNA: TGTGCCAGCTCACTACCGGTAAAGGGTAACAATGAGCAGTTCTTC.

V usage is TRBV19 and J usage is TRBJ1-5; D not resolved. The CDR3 loop spans 13 amino acids. The ends were cut back, 5 bases at V and 4 bases at J, with 9 bases in the middle. The germline V gene has CDR1 LNHDA and CDR2 SQIVND (reference sequence). In DNA form, the CDR3 reads TGTGCCAGTAGTCGGTCGGCGAATCAGCCCCAGCATTTT. Translation gives CASSRSANQPQHF. Supplemented by reference TRBV19 and TRBJ1-5, the full variable domain reads DGGITQSPKYLFRKEGQNVTLSCEQNLNHDAMYWYRQDPGQGLRLIYYSQIVNDFQKGDIAEGYSVSREKKESFPLTVTSAQKNPTAFYLCASSRSANQPQHFGDGTRLSIL.

The table lists this clonotype with many counts. This chain connects TRBV5-1 to TRBJ2-1; weak D call: TRBD1 (5 bases). V was cut by 0 bases and J by 2 bases, with 9 bases left in between. The germline gives CDR1 SGHRS, CDR2 YFSETQ. The CDR3 runs 15 residues. The CDR3 coding sequence is TGCGCCAGCAGCTTGGAAACAGGCCCCTACAATGAGCAGTTCTTC. It encodes CASSLETGPYNEQFF.

The table lists this clonotype with a few counts. The chain uses TRBV7-2 and TRBJ2-1; 8 bases line up with TRBD2. The CDR3 is 14 amino acids. Germline CDR1 reads SGHTA; CDR2 reads FQGNSA. After removal of 5 bases from V and 8 bases from J, the junction contained 8 bases not matched to a gene. For the CDR3, the DNA is TGTGCCAGCAGCCTCCTTAGCGGGAAGGATGAGCAGTTCTTC. It yields the protein CASSLLSGKDEQFF.

The table lists this clonotype with a few counts. This chain joins TRBV7-9 and TRBJ1-2; no clear D gene. Trimming stripped 4 bases from V and 8 bases from J, with 14 bases between. The germline gives CDR1 SEHNR, CDR2 FQNEAQ (reference sequence). This CDR3 contains 13 residues. CDR3 region: CASSSFVANGYTF. The DNA for the CDR3 is TGTGCCAGCAGCTCTTTTGTCGCCAACGGCTACACCTTC.

A few counts support this clonotype. The chain joins TRBV6-1 to TRBJ1-1; possibly TRBD1 for D (5 bases). The CDR3 covers 15 residues. Germline lookup yields CDR1 MNHNS and CDR2 SASEGT. The V end lost 5 bases, the J end lost 6 bases, and 19 bases lay between the germline ends. In DNA form, the CDR3 reads TGTGCCAGCAGTCAGACTCGCGGGGCCCTATCTGAAGCTTTCTTT. Its protein product is CASSQTRGALSEAFF.

This clonotype has just a few counts. The chain is built from TRBV20-1 and TRBJ1-2; possible D gene TRBD1, 5 bases. Germline V CDR1 and CDR2: DFQATT, SNEGSKA (reference sequence). This CDR3 spans 15 amino acids. Trimming cost V 5 bases and J 3 bases, with 19 bases left between them. This CDR3 is CSAHLRTRGHYGYTF. CDR3 DNA: TGCAGTGCTCATCTAAGGACCCGGGGCCACTATGGCTACACCTTC.

This clonotype was counted only a few times. The V gene is TRBV7-9, the J gene TRBJ2-1, with D perhaps being TRBD1 or TRBD2 (5 bases each). V was pared by 5 bases and J by 7 bases, with 15 bases between. CDR1 and CDR2 from the germline V gene are SEHNR and FQNEAQ (reference sequence). This CDR3 has 14 residues. The CDR3 DNA is TGTGCCAGCAGCCTAATCGGGACGGAGAATGAGCAGTTCTTC. Its translation: CASSLIGTENEQFF.

The chain is built from TRBV5-1 and TRBJ2-3, with 9 bases aligning to TRBD2. The CDR3 runs 17 residues. Germline CDR1 SGHRS, CDR2 YFSETQ. Germline trimming cut 7 bases from V and 2 bases from J; bases unmatched to any gene: 14. DNA for the CDR3: TGCGCCAGCTGCCCAGCGGGGGGTATTGCCGTCACAGATACGCAGTATTTT. The encoded protein is CASCPAGGIAVTDTQYF.

The gene calls are TRBV5-6 and TRBJ1-2; 7 bases line up with TRBD1. Germline CDR1 is SGHDT and CDR2 is YYEEEE. The V segment lost 4 bases and the J segment 3 bases; nucleotides outside the gene matches: 12. The CDR3 totals 16 residues. In nucleotides, the CDR3 is TGTGCCAGCAGCCCCGGACAGGTGGGCTACTACTATGGCTACACCTTC. Translated, it gives CASSPGQVGYYYGYTF.

This clonotype was seen only a few times. The chain has TRBV5-6 and TRBJ1-2; maybe TRBD1 (6 bases). With 4 bases removed from V and 4 bases from J, the gap between germline ends came to 17 bases. In germline, CDR1 is SGHDT, CDR2 YYEEEE. This CDR3 contains 15 residues. The CDR3 loop reads CASSPGLTGLYGYTF. CDR3 bases: TGTGCCAGCAGCCCGGGATTAACAGGGCTCTATGGCTACACCTTC.

This clonotype was observed a handful of times. This sequence joins TRBV7-2 and TRBJ2-3, with D uncertain. CDR1 and CDR2 from the germline V gene are SGHTA and FQGNSA. CDR3 length equals 16 residues. Trimming cost V 5 bases and J 3 bases, with 18 bases left between them. This chain's CDR3 is CASSVRLSGMTDTQYF. The CDR3 nucleotides are TGTGCCAGCAGCGTGCGTCTATCAGGAATGACAGATACGCAGTATTTT.

There are many counts of this clonotype. The J gene is TRBJ2-2, the V gene TRBV27, with D perhaps matching TRBD2 (6 bases). From germline, CDR1 is MNHEY and CDR2 SMNVEV (reference sequence). V was cut by 1 base and J by 7 bases, with 13 bases left in between. The CDR3 length is 15 residues. The CDR3 coding sequence is TGTGCCAGCAGTTTATTTTCGGGGGTGGGCGGGGAGCTGTTTTTT. Its translation: CASSLFSGVGGELFF.

This clonotype was seen repeatedly, ten times or more. The rearrangement links TRBV12-3 or TRBV12-4 to TRBJ1-1; no reliable D call. This CDR3 contains 14 residues. With 6 bases removed from V and 5 bases from J, the gap between germline ends came to 16 bases. CDR3 nucleotides: TGTGCCAGCAGCTCCACGGTGGTATGGACTGAAGCTTTCTTT. Its protein product is CASSSTVVWTEAFF.